This T cell receptor beta chain was sequenced during a study of blood T cell repertoires in COVID-19. Study details: Samples representing acute and convalescent COVID-19 were sourced from the United States, Italy and Spain. T cells, B-cell-depleted T cells, or PBMCs provided the cDNA or gDNA that served as material.

Method: immunoSEQ multiplex PCR; TCRdb's copy keeps in-frame clones and lacks some. This sample yields about 60,000 clones, of which roughly 88% are seen a single time; about 5% belongs to the top ten. CDR1 is SGHVS, CDR2 FNYEAQ, per germline. V shed 5 bases, J shed 2 bases, and the junction held 8 bases outside the gene matches. This CDR3 contains 15 residues. This sequence originates from a human donor in a cohort sampled during active COVID-19. Sequencing input: peripheral blood. The chain is built from TRBV7-6 and TRBJ2-5; TRBD1 matches at 7 bases. The CDR3 nucleotides are TGTGCCAGCAGCCATTACACAGGGGCGCAAGAGACCCAGTACTTC. The encoded protein is CASSHYTGAQETQYF.